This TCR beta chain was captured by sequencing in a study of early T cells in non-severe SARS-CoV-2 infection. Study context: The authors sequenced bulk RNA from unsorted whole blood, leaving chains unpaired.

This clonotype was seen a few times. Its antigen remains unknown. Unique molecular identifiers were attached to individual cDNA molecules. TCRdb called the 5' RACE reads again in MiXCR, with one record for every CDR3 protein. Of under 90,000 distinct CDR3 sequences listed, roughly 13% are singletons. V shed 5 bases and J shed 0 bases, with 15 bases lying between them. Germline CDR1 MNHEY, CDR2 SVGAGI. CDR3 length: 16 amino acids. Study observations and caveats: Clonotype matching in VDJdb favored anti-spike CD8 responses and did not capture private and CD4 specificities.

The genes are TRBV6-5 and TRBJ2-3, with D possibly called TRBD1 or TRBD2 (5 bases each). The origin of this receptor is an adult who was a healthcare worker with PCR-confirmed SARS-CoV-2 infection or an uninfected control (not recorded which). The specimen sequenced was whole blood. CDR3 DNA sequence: TGTGCCAGCAGTCCCTGGAGAGGGGATAGCACAGATACGCAGTATTTT. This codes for CASSPWRGDSTDTQYF.